This passage covers 5 T cell receptor beta chains from one sample sequenced in a study of blood T cell repertoires in COVID-19. Method: immunoSEQ multiplex PCR; TCRdb's copy keeps in-frame clones and lacks some. This table holds some 39,000 clones, 90% to 95% found once. The sample was peripheral blood. These receptors originate from a human donor in a cohort sampled during active COVID-19.

V and J are TRBV7-2 and TRBJ2-1, with 11 bases that match TRBD2. This CDR3 comprises 16 residues. Losses at the gene ends were 1 base for V and 7 bases for J; bases not matched to a gene: 6. Germline-derived CDR1 and CDR2 are SGHTA and FQGNSA. CDR3 nucleotides: TGTGCCAGCAGCTTAGATTACCTAGCGGGGGGTAATGAGCAGTTCTTC. Translating gives CASSLDYLAGGNEQFF. The full variable domain, completed using reference TRBV7-2 and TRBJ2-1, is GAGVSQSPSNKVTEKGKDVELRCDPISGHTALYWYRQSLGQGLEFLIYFQGNSAPDKSGLPSDRFSAERTGGSVSTLTIQRTQQEDSAVYLCASSLDYLAGGNEQFFGPGTRLTVL.

This chain joins TRBV2 and TRBJ2-7; 12 bases map to TRBD2. V shed 7 bases, J shed 5 bases, and the junction held 6 bases outside the gene matches. The CDR3 loop spans 14 amino acids. Germline V gene data show CDR1 as SNHLY and CDR2 as FYNNEI. CDR3 coding DNA: TGTGCCAGCATCGGTCTAGCGGGAGGGAACGAGCAGTACTTC. This codes for CASIGLAGGNEQYF.

The chain uses TRBV9 and TRBJ1-4, with 7 positions matching TRBD1. This CDR3 spans 15 amino acids. Unmatched junction bases numbered 10, after V lost 4 bases and J lost 7 bases. The germline V gene encodes CDR1 SGDLS and CDR2 YYNGEE. The CDR3 protein is CASSPGDSTFEKLFF. DNA of the CDR3: TGTGCCAGCAGCCCGGGGGACAGTACCTTTGAAAAACTGTTTTTT.

The chain employs TRBV27 and TRBJ1-6, with a weak D call TRBD1 (6 bases). V lost 6 bases and J 5 bases, leaving 17 bases between the germline ends. Germline V gene data show CDR1 as MNHEY and CDR2 as SMNVEV (reference sequence). CDR3 length: 16 amino acids. DNA for the CDR3: TGTGCCAGCAGAGTGTCGACAGGCATTCATAATTCACCCCTCCACTTT. As protein: CASRVSTGIHNSPLHF.

V gene TRBV6-6 combines with J gene TRBJ2-7; TRBD1 agrees at 10 bases. Trimming took 7 bases from V and 3 from J; bases not matched to a gene: 9. The CDR3 extends over 15 amino acids. CDR1 is MNHNY, CDR2 SVGAGI, per germline (reference sequence). This CDR3 reads CASTPTGGELYEQYF. The CDR3 DNA reads as TGTGCCAGCACCCCGACAGGGGGCGAACTCTACGAGCAGTACTTC.